This entry lists 24 T cell receptor beta chains sequenced from one sample in a study of regulatory T cells in long-lasting Graves disease. The time point: newly diagnosed GD, antithyroid drugs for less than 3 months. The authors made the TCR library using RNA they extracted from PBMCs. Arm-PCR of CDR3 regions and iRepertoire HTBI primers were the basis on which TCR beta libraries were built. MiXCR, applied by TCRdb to the multiplex PCR reads, yields one record per CDR3 protein. Altogether 400,000 to 500,000 distinct CDR3 sequences are present, around 17% being singletons, with the ten largest covering 23%. This sample also appeared in a second study, on T cells in Graves' hyperthyroidism and ophthalmopathy.

The source material was peripheral blood mononuclear cells (PBMCs), sampled at new diagnosis, from a patient treated with antithyroid drugs. The receptors here all came from a woman aged 18-29 years with Graves disease.

J is TRBJ2-7 and V is TRBV10-3, with D perhaps matching TRBD1 (6 bases). CDR1 ENHRY and CDR2 SYGVKD come from the germline V gene. The CDR3 totals 13 residues. The V end lost 2 bases, the J end lost 6 bases, and 11 bases lay between the germline ends. The CDR3 loop is CAISETDSFEQYF. CDR3 in DNA: TGTGCCATCAGTGAGACGGACAGTTTCGAGCAGTACTTC.

This clonotype was picked up many times. This rearrangement joins TRBV12-3 or TRBV12-4 to TRBJ1-1; a possible D gene is TRBD1 (5 bases). This CDR3 has 16 amino acids. V lost 10 bases and J 1 base, leaving 22 bases between the germline ends. The CDR3 loop is CAILPSRGAGNTEAFF. CDR3 bases: TGTGCCATTTTACCCTCAAGAGGGGCCGGGAACACTGAAGCTTTCTTT.

This clonotype occurred many times. This sequence joins TRBV27 and TRBJ1-4, with TRBD1 matching over 7 bases. CDR1 MNHEY and CDR2 SMNVEV come from the germline V gene (reference sequence). The CDR3 spans 14 residues. Losses at the gene ends were 5 bases for V and 8 bases for J; bases not matched to a gene: 8. CDR3 amino acids: CASSLDRIGEKLFF. The CDR3 coding sequence is TGTGCCAGCAGTCTGGACAGGATAGGCGAAAAACTGTTTTTT.

This clonotype was found a few times. This chain uses TRBV19 with TRBJ2-1, with D tentatively TRBD2 (6 bases). The CDR3 length is 14 residues. CDR1 is LNHDA, CDR2 SQIVND, per germline (reference sequence). Trimming shortened V by 6 bases and J by 8 bases, and 17 bases separated the two germline ends. CDR3: CASREDGRGYEQFF. Here the CDR3 DNA reads TGTGCCAGTAGGGAAGACGGGAGAGGCTATGAGCAGTTCTTC.

There are a few counts of this clonotype. The chain joins TRBV19 to TRBJ2-7; 9 bases fit TRBD1. V was pared by 5 bases and J by 5 bases, with 4 bases of the junction left unmatched. The V gene's germline CDR1 is LNHDA and CDR2 SQIVND (reference sequence). This CDR3 is 13 amino acids long. The CDR3 bases are TGTGCCAGTAGTTGGGACAGGGCTGACGAGCAGTACTTC. Translating gives CASSWDRADEQYF.

This clonotype has at least ten counts. J is TRBJ2-7 and V is TRBV5-8; D not resolved. Germline lookup yields CDR1 SGHTS and CDR2 YDEGEE. The CDR3 sequence is 13 residues long. V was trimmed by 4 bases and J by 3 bases, leaving 11 bases between them. The CDR3: CASSVRPVYEQYF. The DNA of the CDR3 is TGTGCCAGCAGCGTACGACCTGTCTACGAGCAGTACTTC. The whole variable domain, remainder taken from reference TRBV5-8 and TRBJ2-7, is EAGVTQSPTHLIKTRGQQATLRCSPISGHTSVYWYQQALGLGLQFLLWYDEGEERNRGNFPPRFSGRQFPNYSSELNVNALELEDSALYLCASSVRPVYEQYFGPGTRLTVT.

On this clonotype itself: With only one base between it and a far larger clone, this is likely a read error. The chain employs TRBV7-9 and TRBJ2-7, with 14 bases fitting TRBD2. The CDR3 is made up of 16 amino acids. Germline-derived CDR1 and CDR2 are SEHNR and FQNEAQ (reference sequence). CDR3 residues: CANSLGGLAGGYEQYF. The DNA for the CDR3 is TGTGCCAACAGCTTAGGAGGACTAGCGGGAGGCTACGAGCAGTACTTC. Using reference TRBV7-9 and TRBJ2-7 for the parts outside the CDR3, the full variable domain is DTGVSQNPRHKITKRGQNVTFRCDPISEHNRLYWYRQTLGQGPEFLTYFQNEAQLEKSRLLSDRFSAERPKGSFSTLEIQRTEQGDSAMYLCANSLGGLAGGYEQYFGPGTRLTVT.

In regard to this clonotype: Being one base from a much bigger clone, this may be a read error. The chain employs TRBV30 and TRBJ2-7, with D perhaps matching TRBD2 (6 bases). Deletions cut 3 bases from V and 6 bases from J, with 15 bases between. Germline V gene data show CDR1 as GTSNPN and CDR2 as SVGIG (reference sequence). The CDR3 loop spans 13 amino acids. CDR3: CAWRPGDSGEQYF. CDR3 DNA: TGTGCCTGGAGACCGGGGGATTCGGGCGAGCAGTACTTC.

This clonotype was counted many times. The V and J genes are TRBV20-1 and TRBJ2-3, with D perhaps matching TRBD2 (5 bases). V gave up 6 bases and J gave up 0 bases, with 13 bases separating them. This CDR3 region has 14 residues. CDR1 is DFQATT and CDR2 is SNEGSKA in the germline V gene (reference sequence). This chain's CDR3 is CSAEGLPSTDTQYF. CDR3 sequence (DNA): TGCAGTGCGGAAGGACTTCCTAGCACAGATACGCAGTATTTT.

This clonotype was seen repeatedly, ten times or more. The genes are TRBV12-3 or TRBV12-4 and TRBJ2-1; D is unresolved. CDR3 length: 15 amino acids. The V end was cut by 9 bases, the J end by 6 bases, with 21 bases between. CDR3 sequence: CARIARTPYCNEQFF. In DNA, the CDR3 is TGTGCCAGGATTGCCAGGACGCCATACTGCAATGAGCAGTTCTTC.

This clonotype came up a few times. The chain has TRBV28 and TRBJ1-2; 8 nucleotides agree with TRBD1. Unmatched junction bases numbered 9, after V lost 11 bases and J lost 1 base. Germline V gives CDR1 MDHEN, CDR2 SYDVKM. The CDR3 covers 14 residues. The DNA for the CDR3 is TGTGCCGTGACAGGGGACCTCCTTAACTATGGCTACACCTTC. It translates to CAVTGDLLNYGYTF.

To note about this clonotype: As the CDR3 is not closed by the conserved phenylalanine or tryptophan, this likely results from a read error. The chain combines TRBV24-1 with TRBJ2-1; 7 bases are a match to TRBD1. Germline CDR1 is KGHDR and CDR2 is SFDVKD. CDR3 length equals 15 residues. Trimming cost V 4 bases and J 6 bases; bases outside gene matches: 8. The CDR3 is CATSDYLGTANEQFL. Here the CDR3 DNA reads TGTGCCACCAGTGACTATCTTGGGACAGCCAATGAGCAGTTCTTG.

At least ten counts were recorded for this clonotype. This sequence joins TRBV12-3 or TRBV12-4 and TRBJ2-1, with TRBD1 as a possible D gene (6 bases). V lost 5 bases and J lost 3, with 14 bases in between. CDR3 size: 15 residues. The CDR3 loop reads CASSKVGRGYNEQFF. CDR3 DNA: TGTGCCAGCAGTAAGGTCGGCAGGGGCTACAATGAGCAGTTCTTC.

The chain is built from TRBV12-3 or TRBV12-4 and TRBJ2-1, with a tentative D call TRBD2 (6 bases). This CDR3 spans 12 amino acids. V dropped 5 bases and J dropped 10 bases, with 12 bases sitting between them. The CDR3 here is CASSQMDYEQFF. CDR3 nucleotides: TGTGCCAGCAGTCAAATGGACTACGAGCAGTTCTTC.

This clonotype has more than one count but fewer than ten. A much larger clone differs by one base, so this may be a read error. This chain links TRBV6-5 with TRBJ2-5, with 10 bases lining up with TRBD2. This CDR3 spans 19 amino acids. The germline gives CDR1 MNHEY, CDR2 SVGAGI. The CDR3 protein is CASSYSKWTSGSAQEAQYF. For the CDR3, the DNA is TGTGCCAGCAGTTACTCGAAGTGGACTAGCGGTTCGGCCCAAGAGGCCCAGTACTTC.

As for this clonotype: A far larger clone is a single base away, which makes a read error likely. The rearrangement links TRBV11-3 to TRBJ2-4; 10 bases line up with TRBD2. Germline V gene sequence: CDR1 SGHNT, CDR2 YENEEA. The V segment lost 1 base and the J segment 13 bases; nucleotides outside the gene matches: 13. This CDR3 is built from 16 residues. CDR3 nucleotides: TGTGCCAGCAGCTTAGCCGTAGCGGGAGGCTACAATGAGCAGTACTTC. Its protein product is CASSLAVAGGYNEQYF.

This clonotype was seen a handful of times. CDR3 nucleotides: TGTGCCAGCAGTTATGGGTATGAAGCTTTCTTT. Its protein product is CASSYGYEAFF. The V call is TRBV28, the J call TRBJ1-1; no firm D call. V dropped 4 bases and J dropped 7 bases, with 7 bases sitting between them. Germline values: CDR1 MDHEN, CDR2 SYDVKM. The CDR3 loop spans 11 amino acids.

The chain carries TRBV9 and TRBJ1-6; tentative D call: TRBD1 (5 bases). With 8 bases removed from V and 6 bases from J, the gap between germline ends came to 12 bases. The germline CDR1 and CDR2 sequences are SGDLS and YYNGEE. The CDR3 contains 13 residues. CDR3 bases: TGTGCCAGTTCAGACGGGGGTAATTCACCCCTCCACTTT. Translated: CASSDGGNSPLHF.

This clonotype appeared many times. The chain recombines TRBV29-1 with TRBJ2-3; tentative D call: TRBD2 (6 bases). Trimming took off 4 bases at V and 5 bases at J, with 19 bases between the two ends. From germline, CDR1 is SQVTM and CDR2 ANQGSEA. There are 15 residues in the CDR3. CDR3 residues: CSVGMRSGVQDTQYF. The DNA of the CDR3 is TGCAGCGTTGGTATGCGTAGCGGAGTTCAAGATACGCAGTATTTT.

This clonotype was observed many times. V usage is TRBV20-1 and J usage is TRBJ1-5; 8 positions match TRBD1. Unmatched junction bases numbered 14, after V lost 6 bases and J lost 4 bases. This CDR3 comprises 16 residues. Germline loops: CDR1 DFQATT, CDR2 SNEGSKA (reference sequence). The chain's CDR3 is CSARYGQGKKNQPQHF. CDR3 sequence (DNA): TGCAGTGCCAGATACGGACAGGGAAAAAAAAATCAGCCCCAGCATTTT.

The rearrangement links TRBV27 to TRBJ2-1; 12 bases are a match to TRBD2. Looked up from germline, CDR1 is MNHEY and CDR2 is SMNVEV (reference sequence). This CDR3 has 16 residues. V trimming: 2 bases; J trimming: 7 bases; junction bases outside the gene matches: 6. CDR3 loop: CASSLMGLAGQNEQFF. DNA of the CDR3: TGTGCCAGCAGTTTAATGGGACTAGCGGGTCAAAATGAGCAGTTCTTC.

This clonotype has ten or more counts. The rearrangement links TRBV12-3 or TRBV12-4 to TRBJ2-1; TRBD2 matches at 7 bases. The V gene end was trimmed by 5 bases and the J gene end by 3 bases; junction bases not matched to a gene: 13. This CDR3 is 17 amino acids long. This CDR3 is CASSPMFGRNLYNEQFF. For the CDR3, the DNA is TGTGCCAGCAGTCCAATGTTCGGGAGGAACCTCTACAATGAGCAGTTCTTC.

This clonotype was seen repeatedly, ten times or more. Mismatch with germline at one junction end may stem from a read error. The V and J genes are TRBV15 and TRBJ2-7; TRBD2 aligns across 14 bases. Germline-derived CDR1 and CDR2 are LNHNV and YYDKDF (reference sequence). The CDR3 length is 16 residues. The CDR3 is CATSGEGLAGAYEQYF. CDR3 coding DNA: TGTGCCACCAGCGGAGAGGGACTAGCGGGAGCCTACGAGCAGTACTTC.

This clonotype was counted ten times or more. The genes are TRBV28 and TRBJ2-3, with TRBD2 as a possible D gene (6 bases). The CDR3 runs to 13 residues. Germline V gene sequence: CDR1 MDHEN, CDR2 SYDVKM. Trimming took off 7 bases at V and 3 bases at J, with 11 bases between the two ends. The CDR3 bases are TGTGCCAGCAACGGAGGGATAACAGATACGCAGTATTTT. Translated, it gives CASNGGITDTQYF.